The clone carrying this T cell receptor (beta chain) showed up just a few times. Its specificity is not known. This entry comes from a study of beta chain features in type 1 diabetes. Study in general: Age, gender, cell numbers and subset yield matched between patients and controls. Whole-study results and caveats: Significant though moderate, a shortening of TCRB CDR3s appeared in all four CD4+ subsets of Type 1 diabetes patients. Short templates might get an advantage during PCR, and this would be equal in patients and controls.

V was pared by 1 base and J by 7 bases, with 8 bases between. In germline, CDR1 is SQVTM, CDR2 ANQGSEA. The CDR3 is 12 residues long. Of the isolated RNA, all was reverse transcribed, and so the sequenced material was expressed TCRB transcripts. Assay used: immunoSEQ multiplex PCR; TCRdb lists only in-frame clones, some missing. Of about 660,000 clones in the sample, more than 12% were seen once. The clonotype originates from a man aged 18 to 35 with type 1 diabetes. The chain joins TRBV29-1 to TRBJ2-1; D may be TRBD1 or TRBD2 (6 bases each). Sequenced sample: naive CD4+ T cells from blood. CDR3 sequence reads: CSVEVGGNEQFF. CDR3 bases: TGCAGCGTTGAAGTAGGGGGGAATGAGCAGTTCTTC.